These 13 T cell receptor beta chains came from one sample sequenced in a study of beta chain features in type 1 diabetes. The authors reverse transcribed all of the isolated RNA, so sequencing captured expressed TCRB transcripts. Sequencing was performed with immunoSEQ multiplex PCR; in TCRdb, only in-frame clones are kept and a portion is missing. The sample includes about 350,000 clones, around a fifth of them seen just once. Sequencing used naive CD4+ T cells from blood. The source is a woman under 30 in good health.

Only a few counts were recorded for this clone. The V gene is TRBV5-1, the J gene TRBJ2-1, with 11 bases aligning to TRBD2. Germline V CDR1 and CDR2: SGHRS, YFSETQ. V shed 3 bases, J shed 6 bases, and the junction held 8 bases outside the gene matches. The CDR3 length is 16 residues. Written as DNA, the CDR3 is TGCGCCAGCAGCTGGGGGGGACTAGCGGCAGGCAATGAGCAGTTCTTC. As protein: CASSWGGLAAGNEQFF.

The chain employs TRBV5-4 and TRBJ2-3; 8 bases are shared with TRBD2. This CDR3 has 15 amino acids. Germline V gene data show CDR1 as SGHNT and CDR2 as YYREEE (reference sequence). With V trimmed by 4 bases and J by 0 bases, 4 bases remained unmatched. CDR3 bases: TGTGCCAGCAGCACCCCTAGCGGGAGCACAGATACGCAGTATTTT. Translating it yields CASSTPSGSTDTQYF.

The rearrangement uses TRBV7-2 and TRBJ2-1, with 9 bases that match TRBD2. V gave up 1 base and J gave up 4 bases; unmatched junction bases: 5. The CDR3 consists of 16 residues. The germline gives CDR1 SGHTA, CDR2 FQGNSA. CDR3 amino acids: CASSLVSSGAYNEQFF. CDR3 bases: TGTGCCAGCAGCTTAGTGTCTAGCGGGGCATACAATGAGCAGTTCTTC.

The rearrangement joins TRBV30 to TRBJ2-7; D is perhaps TRBD1 (5 bases). V dropped 2 bases and J dropped 6 bases, with 20 bases sitting between them. The germline gives CDR1 GTSNPN, CDR2 SVGIG (reference sequence). The CDR3 totals 15 residues. The CDR3 spells CAWSRQPVRVSEQYF. CDR3 bases: TGTGCCTGGAGTCGGCAACCCGTCAGGGTAAGCGAGCAGTACTTC.

This clone showed up just a few times. V gene TRBV4-1 combines with J gene TRBJ1-1; D unresolved. This CDR3 contains 15 residues. The V gene lost 1 base and the J gene lost 0 bases, with 9 bases spanning the gap. CDR1 MGHRA and CDR2 YSYEKL come from the germline V gene. CDR3 in amino acids: CASSQGHSLNTEAFF. The DNA of the CDR3 is TGCGCCAGCAGCCAAGGTCACAGCCTGAACACTGAAGCTTTCTTT.

V is TRBV30 and J is TRBJ1-2, with D tentatively TRBD1 (6 bases). Per germline, CDR1 GTSNPN and CDR2 SVGIG (reference sequence). This CDR3 region has 13 residues. The V gene lost 4 bases and the J gene lost 4 bases, with 13 bases spanning the gap. In DNA, the CDR3 is TGTGCCTGGATGGGGCTGGGGGCCTATGGCTACACCTTC. The encoded protein is CAWMGLGAYGYTF.

This clone was detected a few times. This chain links TRBV13 with TRBJ2-1, with a possible D match to TRBD2 (6 bases). CDR3 length: 13 amino acids. The V end lost 8 bases, the J end lost 10 bases, and 18 bases lay between the germline ends. CDR1 and CDR2 (germline): PRHDT, FYEKMQ (reference sequence). Here the CDR3 reads CASCLRPSDEQFF. In DNA, the CDR3 is TGTGCCAGCTGCCTAAGGCCTAGCGACGAGCAGTTCTTC.

CDR3 nucleotides: TGCGCCAGCAGCCAAGTTACTAGCGGGAGTCGATACGAGCAGTACTTC. This translates into CASSQVTSGSRYEQYF. The rearrangement uses TRBV4-1 and TRBJ2-7; 11 nucleotides align to TRBD2. The germline V gene has CDR1 MGHRA and CDR2 YSYEKL. V was pared by 1 base and J by 4 bases, with 6 bases of the junction left unmatched. The CDR3 is 16 residues long.

V is TRBV5-4 and J is TRBJ1-2; no reliable D call. The germline V gene encodes CDR1 SGHNT and CDR2 YYREEE (reference sequence). CDR3 length equals 15 residues. Trimming left V 3 bases short and J 4 bases short, with 16 bases between. The chain's CDR3 is CASSSVPPGLYGYTF. CDR3 bases: TGTGCCAGCAGCTCGGTCCCCCCAGGTCTCTATGGCTACACCTTC.

This clone came up a few times. The V call is TRBV9, the J call TRBJ2-3; TRBD2 aligns across 11 bases. J lost 7 bases, V lost 0 bases, and 7 bases had no gene match. The germline gives CDR1 SGDLS, CDR2 YYNGEE. This CDR3 has 16 residues. The CDR3 DNA sequence: TGTGCCAGCAGCGTAGGTATAGCGGGGGGGCGAAATACGCAGTATTTT. This codes for CASSVGIAGGRNTQYF.

This clone came up a few times. This rearrangement joins TRBV2 to TRBJ1-2, with TRBD1 as a possible D gene (6 bases). The CDR3 length is 11 residues. CDR1 and CDR2 (germline): SNHLY, FYNNEI. V dropped 11 bases and J dropped 7 bases, with 14 bases sitting between them. The CDR3 region is CAWRGEGGYTF. CDR3 coding DNA: TGTGCCTGGAGGGGGGAGGGTGGCTACACCTTC.

The gene calls are TRBV19 and TRBJ2-7, with TRBD2 matching 9 bases. Germline-derived CDR1 and CDR2 are LNHDA and SQIVND (reference sequence). CDR3 length: 14 amino acids. J was trimmed by 0 bases and V by 5 bases; bases with no gene match: 2. CDR3 sequence reads: CASSGSGSSYEQYF. The CDR3 region has the DNA TGTGCCAGTAGTGGTAGCGGGAGCTCCTACGAGCAGTACTTC.

V usage is TRBV5-1 and J usage is TRBJ1-1, with 8 bases matching TRBD1. Germline assignment: CDR1 SGHRS and CDR2 YFSETQ. The CDR3 has 14 residues. V dropped 4 bases and J dropped 4; count of bases not matched to a gene: 6. The CDR3: CASSLQGGSTEAFF. CDR3 in DNA: TGCGCCAGCAGCCTACAGGGGGGGAGCACTGAAGCTTTCTTT.